By frequency, the clone carrying this T cell receptor beta chain is medium-sized (0.01 to 0.1%). This record belongs to a study of human CD8 memory T cell subsets. Investigators built TCR beta libraries using UMI-labeled 5' RACE. TCRdb reprocessed the 5' RACE reads, with one entry per CDR3 protein and no DNA. The repertoire shows several thousand distinct CDR3 sequences; the top ten hold around 33%. This CDR3 region has 14 residues. The sequencing sample was made of CD8+ T cells from PBMCs. This receptor was identified in a human donor in good health. The chain recombines TRBV23-1 with TRBJ1-2; TCRdb lists TRBD1, though no DNA is available to test this call. TRBV23-1 is annotated as an ORF whose role is uncertain. CDR3: CASRGQGNNDGYTF.